This TCR beta chain was sequenced for a study of T-cell memory formation after mild COVID-19. Looking at the study overall: Clusters were largely donor specific. Findings and limits, study-wide: In pre-infection memory, a portion of responding clones appeared, which suggested that cross-reactive memory joined.

Details on this clonotype: Its antigen is as yet unknown.

Using its own MiXCR run on the 5' RACE reads, TCRdb lists one record per CDR3 protein. The sample has approximately 500,000 distinct CDR3 sequences; about 23% are singletons. The material sequenced was PBMCs or a T cell subset sorted from them (not recorded which). This TCR came from an adult woman who had mild COVID-19 (a few samples of this study predate the infection). Cell type and time point are not known.

The CDR3 DNA reads TGTGCCAGCAGTTCCACGGGGGGCTGGACTGAAGCTTTCTTT. Its translation: CASSSTGGWTEAFF. The rearrangement links TRBV7-8 to TRBJ1-1, with a possible D match to TRBD1 (6 bases). Deletions cut 6 bases from V and 5 bases from J, with 16 bases between. There are 14 residues in the CDR3. Germline assignment: CDR1 SGHVS and CDR2 FQNEAQ.